This T cell receptor beta chain is drawn from a study of tumor-infiltrating lymphocytes in localized non-small cell lung cancer. About the study: Resected tumor was paired with non-adjacent uninvolved lung from the same patient. Whole-study results and caveats: Compared with uninvolved lung, tumors showed higher T cell infiltration by TCRbeta sequencing. Different pieces of the same tissue went to different assays, confounding technical variation with intratumor heterogeneity. Only some patients had TCR sequencing, depending on available tissue.

V was pared by 1 base and J by 6 bases, with 15 bases between. The V gene's germline CDR1 is SGHDN and CDR2 FVKESK. This CDR3 comprises 15 residues. Remarks on this clone: The antigen remains unidentified.

Produced via immunoSEQ multiplex PCR; TCRdb's table is partial and in-frame only. Here the sample spans 9,500 to 12,000 clones, 60% being singletons. The rearrangement uses TRBV14 and TRBJ1-2; maybe TRBD1 (5 bases). The specimen was uninvolved lung tissue not adjacent to the tumor. The source is a human donor with non-small cell lung cancer. The CDR3 here is CASSQGQTGVDGYTF. DNA for the CDR3: TGTGCCAGCAGCCAAGGACAGACCGGGGTAGATGGCTACACCTTC.